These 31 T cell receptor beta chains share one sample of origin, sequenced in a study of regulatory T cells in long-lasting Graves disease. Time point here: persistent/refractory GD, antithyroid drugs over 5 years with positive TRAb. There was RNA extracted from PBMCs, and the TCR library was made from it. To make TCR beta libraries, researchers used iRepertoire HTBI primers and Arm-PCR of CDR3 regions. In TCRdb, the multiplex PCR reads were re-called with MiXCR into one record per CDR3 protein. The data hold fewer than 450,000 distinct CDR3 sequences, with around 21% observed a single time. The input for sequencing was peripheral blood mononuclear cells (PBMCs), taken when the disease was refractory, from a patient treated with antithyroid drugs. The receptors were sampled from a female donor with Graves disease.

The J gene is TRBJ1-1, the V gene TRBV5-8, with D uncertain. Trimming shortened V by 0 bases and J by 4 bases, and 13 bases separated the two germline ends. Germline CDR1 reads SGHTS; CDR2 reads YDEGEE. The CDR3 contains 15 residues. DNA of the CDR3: TGTGCCAGCAGCTTGGCCTGGGGAGGGTTCACTGAAGCTTTCTTT. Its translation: CASSLAWGGFTEAFF.

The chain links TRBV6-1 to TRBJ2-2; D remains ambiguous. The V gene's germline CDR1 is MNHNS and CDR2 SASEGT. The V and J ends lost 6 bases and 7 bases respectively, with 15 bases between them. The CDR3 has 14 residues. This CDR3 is CASRMTSLGGELFF. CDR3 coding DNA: TGTGCCAGCAGAATGACGTCCTTGGGCGGGGAGCTGTTTTTT.

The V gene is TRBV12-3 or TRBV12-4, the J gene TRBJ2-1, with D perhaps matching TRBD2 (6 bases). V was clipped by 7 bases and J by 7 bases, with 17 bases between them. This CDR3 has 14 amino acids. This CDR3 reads CASNHGGMANEQFF. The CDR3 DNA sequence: TGTGCCAGCAACCATGGCGGGATGGCGAATGAGCAGTTCTTC.

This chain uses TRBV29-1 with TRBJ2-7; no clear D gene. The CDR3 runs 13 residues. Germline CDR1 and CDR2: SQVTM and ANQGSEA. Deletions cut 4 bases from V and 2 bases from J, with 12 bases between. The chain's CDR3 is CSVGYSFTYEQYF. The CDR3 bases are TGCAGCGTTGGGTACAGCTTTACCTACGAGCAGTACTTC.

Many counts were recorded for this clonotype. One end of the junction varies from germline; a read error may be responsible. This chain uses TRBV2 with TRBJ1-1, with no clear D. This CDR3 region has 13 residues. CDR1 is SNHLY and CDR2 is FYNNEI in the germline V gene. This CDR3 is CASSDLGNAEAFF. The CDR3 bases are TGTGCCAGCAGTGATCTGGGGAACGCTGAAGCTTTCTTT. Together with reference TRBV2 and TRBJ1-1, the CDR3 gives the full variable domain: EPEVTQTPSHQVTQMGQEVILRCVPISNHLYFYWYRQILGQKVEFLVSFYNNEISEKSEIFDDQFSVERPDGSNFTLKIRSTKLEDSAMYFCASSDLGNAEAFFGQGTRLTVV.

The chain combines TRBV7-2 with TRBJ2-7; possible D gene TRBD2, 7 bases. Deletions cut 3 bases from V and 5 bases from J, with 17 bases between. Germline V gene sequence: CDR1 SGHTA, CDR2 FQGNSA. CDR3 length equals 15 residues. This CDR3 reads CASSLGGQGQHEQYF. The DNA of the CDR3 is TGTGCCAGCAGCTTGGGGGGGCAGGGCCAGCACGAGCAGTACTTC.

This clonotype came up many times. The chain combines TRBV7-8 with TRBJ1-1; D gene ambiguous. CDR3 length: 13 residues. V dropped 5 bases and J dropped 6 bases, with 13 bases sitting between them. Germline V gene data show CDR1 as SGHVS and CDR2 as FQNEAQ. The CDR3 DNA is TGTGCCAGCAGCCTCCAAGTAGGTCCTGAAGCTTTCTTT. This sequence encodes CASSLQVGPEAFF.

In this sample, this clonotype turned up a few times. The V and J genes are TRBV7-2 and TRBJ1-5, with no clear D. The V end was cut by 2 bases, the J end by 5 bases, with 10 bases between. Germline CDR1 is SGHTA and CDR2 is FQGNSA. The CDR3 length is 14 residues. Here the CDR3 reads CASSLIEGDQPQHF. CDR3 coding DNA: TGTGCCAGCAGCTTAATCGAAGGCGATCAGCCCCAGCATTTT.

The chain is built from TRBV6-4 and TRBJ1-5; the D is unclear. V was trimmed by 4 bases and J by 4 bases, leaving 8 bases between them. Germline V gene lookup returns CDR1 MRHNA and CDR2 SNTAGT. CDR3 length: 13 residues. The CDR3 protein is CASSAEANQPQHF. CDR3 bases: TGTGCCAGCAGTGCGGAAGCAAATCAGCCCCAGCATTTT.

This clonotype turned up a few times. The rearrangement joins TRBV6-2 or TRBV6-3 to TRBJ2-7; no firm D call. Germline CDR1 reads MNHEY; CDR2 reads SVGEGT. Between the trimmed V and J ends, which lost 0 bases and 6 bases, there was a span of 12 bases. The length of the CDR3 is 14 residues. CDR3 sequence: CASSYSAAASEQYF. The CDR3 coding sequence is TGTGCCAGCAGTTACTCCGCTGCTGCTAGCGAGCAGTACTTC.

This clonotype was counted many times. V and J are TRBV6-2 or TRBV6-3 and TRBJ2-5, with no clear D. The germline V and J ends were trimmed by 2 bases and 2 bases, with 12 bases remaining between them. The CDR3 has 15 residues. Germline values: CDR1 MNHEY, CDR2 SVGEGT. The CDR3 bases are TGTGCCAGCAGTTACCCTCTGAGCAGGCAAGAGACCCAGTACTTC. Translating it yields CASSYPLSRQETQYF.

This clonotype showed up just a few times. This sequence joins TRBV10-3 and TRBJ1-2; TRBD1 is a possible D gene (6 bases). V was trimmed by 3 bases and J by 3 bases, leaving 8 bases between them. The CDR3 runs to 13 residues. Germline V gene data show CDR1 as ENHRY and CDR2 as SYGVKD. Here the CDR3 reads CAISERTDYGYTF. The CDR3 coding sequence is TGTGCCATCAGTGAACGGACAGACTATGGCTACACCTTC.

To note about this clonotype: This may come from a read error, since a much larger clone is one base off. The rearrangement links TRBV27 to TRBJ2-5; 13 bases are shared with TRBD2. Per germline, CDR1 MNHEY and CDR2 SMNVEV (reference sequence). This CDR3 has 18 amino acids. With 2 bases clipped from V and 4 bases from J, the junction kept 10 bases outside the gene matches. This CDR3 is CASSLRGLAGISLETQYF. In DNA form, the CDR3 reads TGTGCCAGCAGTTTACGGGGACTAGCGGGAATCAGCCTAGAGACCCAGTACTTC.

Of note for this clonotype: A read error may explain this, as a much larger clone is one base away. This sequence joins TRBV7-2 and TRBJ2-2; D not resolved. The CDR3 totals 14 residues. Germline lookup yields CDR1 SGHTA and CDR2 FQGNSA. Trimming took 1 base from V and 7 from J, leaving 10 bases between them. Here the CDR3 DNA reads TGTGCCAGCAGCTTAGTGTTCCCGGGCGGGGAGCTGTTTTTT. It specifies CASSLVFPGGELFF. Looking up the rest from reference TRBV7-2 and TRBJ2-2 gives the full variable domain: GAGVSQSPSNKVTEKGKDVELRCDPISGHTALYWYRQSLGQGLEFLIYFQGNSAPDKSGLPSDRFSAERTGGSVSTLTIQRTQQEDSAVYLCASSLVFPGGELFFGEGSRLTVL.

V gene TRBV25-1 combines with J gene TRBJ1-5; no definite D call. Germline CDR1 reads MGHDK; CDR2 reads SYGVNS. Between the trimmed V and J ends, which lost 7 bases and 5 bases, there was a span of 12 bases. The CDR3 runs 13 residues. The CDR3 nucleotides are TGTGCCAGCAACCTCGAGGGAGATCAGCCCCAGCATTTT. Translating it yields CASNLEGDQPQHF.

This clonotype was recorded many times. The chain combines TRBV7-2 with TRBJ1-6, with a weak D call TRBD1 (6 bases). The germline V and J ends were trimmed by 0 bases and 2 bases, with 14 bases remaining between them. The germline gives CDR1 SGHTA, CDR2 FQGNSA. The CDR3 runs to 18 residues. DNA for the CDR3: TGTGCCAGCAGCTTAGCCAGTTGGGGGGCAGCCTATAATTCACCCCTCCACTTT. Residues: CASSLASWGAAYNSPLHF.

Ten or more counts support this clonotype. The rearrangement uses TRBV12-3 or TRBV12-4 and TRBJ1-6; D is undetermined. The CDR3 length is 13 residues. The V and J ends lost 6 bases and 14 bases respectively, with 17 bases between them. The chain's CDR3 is CASSLTGPSSLHF. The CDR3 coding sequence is TGTGCCAGCAGCTTGACCGGGCCCTCTTCCCTCCACTTT.

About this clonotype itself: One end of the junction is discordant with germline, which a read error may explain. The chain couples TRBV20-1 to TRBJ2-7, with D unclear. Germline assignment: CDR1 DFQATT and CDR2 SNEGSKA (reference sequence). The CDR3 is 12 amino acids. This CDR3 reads CSARAVSQALNF. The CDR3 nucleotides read TGCAGTGCTAGAGCGGTTTCCCAAGCTCTCAACTTC.

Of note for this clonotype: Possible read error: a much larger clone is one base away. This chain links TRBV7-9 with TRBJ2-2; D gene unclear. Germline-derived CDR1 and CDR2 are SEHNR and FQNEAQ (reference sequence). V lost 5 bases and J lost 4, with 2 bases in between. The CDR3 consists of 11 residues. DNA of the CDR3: TGTGCCAGCAGCGGCACCGGGGAGCTGTTTTTT. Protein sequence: CASSGTGELFF.

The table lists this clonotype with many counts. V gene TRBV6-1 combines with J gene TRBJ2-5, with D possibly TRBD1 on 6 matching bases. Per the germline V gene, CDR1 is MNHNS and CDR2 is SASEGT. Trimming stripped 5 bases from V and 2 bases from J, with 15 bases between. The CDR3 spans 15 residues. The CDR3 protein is CASSPLLGQQETQYF. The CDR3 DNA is TGTGCCAGCAGTCCGCTCCTCGGACAGCAAGAGACCCAGTACTTC.

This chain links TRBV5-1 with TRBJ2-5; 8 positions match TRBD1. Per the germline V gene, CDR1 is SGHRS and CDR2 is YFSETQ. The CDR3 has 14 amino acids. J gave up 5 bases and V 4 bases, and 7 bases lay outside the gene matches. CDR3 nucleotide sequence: TGCGCCAGCAGCCTCTCCGGGGACAGGGAGACCCAGTACTTC. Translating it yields CASSLSGDRETQYF.

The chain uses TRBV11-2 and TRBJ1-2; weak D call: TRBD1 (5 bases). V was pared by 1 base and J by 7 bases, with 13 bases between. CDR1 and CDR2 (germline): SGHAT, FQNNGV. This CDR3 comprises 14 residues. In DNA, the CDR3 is TGTGCCAGCAGCTTAGGTCGGCCAGGGTCTGGCTACACCTTC. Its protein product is CASSLGRPGSGYTF.

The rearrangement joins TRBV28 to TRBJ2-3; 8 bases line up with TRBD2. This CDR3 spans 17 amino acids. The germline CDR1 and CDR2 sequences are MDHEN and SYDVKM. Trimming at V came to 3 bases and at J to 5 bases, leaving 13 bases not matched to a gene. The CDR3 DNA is TGTGCCAGCAGTTTGGACTTAGAGCGGGAGAGTGTAGATACGCAGTATTTT. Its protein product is CASSLDLERESVDTQYF.

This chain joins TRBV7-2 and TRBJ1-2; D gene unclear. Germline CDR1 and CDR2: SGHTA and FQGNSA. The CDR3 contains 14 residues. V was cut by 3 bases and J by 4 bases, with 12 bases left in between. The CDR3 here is CASSLETLTYGYTF. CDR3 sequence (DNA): TGTGCCAGCAGCTTGGAGACACTGACCTATGGCTACACCTTC.

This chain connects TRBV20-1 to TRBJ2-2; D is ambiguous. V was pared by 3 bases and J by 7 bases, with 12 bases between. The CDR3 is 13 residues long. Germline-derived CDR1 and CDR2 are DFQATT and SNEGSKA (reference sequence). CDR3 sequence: CSASVVVSGELFF. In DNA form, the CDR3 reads TGCAGTGCTAGCGTAGTGGTCAGCGGGGAGCTGTTTTTT.

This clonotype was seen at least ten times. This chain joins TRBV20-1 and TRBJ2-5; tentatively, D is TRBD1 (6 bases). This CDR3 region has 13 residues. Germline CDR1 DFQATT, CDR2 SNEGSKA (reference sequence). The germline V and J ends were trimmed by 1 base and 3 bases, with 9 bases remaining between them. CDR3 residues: CSARGQVEETQYF. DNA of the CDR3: TGCAGTGCTAGAGGACAGGTCGAAGAGACCCAGTACTTC.

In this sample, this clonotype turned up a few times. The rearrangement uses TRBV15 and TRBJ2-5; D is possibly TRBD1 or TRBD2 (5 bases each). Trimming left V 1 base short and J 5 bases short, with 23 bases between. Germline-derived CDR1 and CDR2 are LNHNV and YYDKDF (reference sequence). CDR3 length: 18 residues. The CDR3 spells CATSRGGRTLQSRETQYF. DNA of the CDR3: TGTGCCACCAGCAGAGGGGGGAGAACTCTACAATCCCGGGAGACCCAGTACTTC.

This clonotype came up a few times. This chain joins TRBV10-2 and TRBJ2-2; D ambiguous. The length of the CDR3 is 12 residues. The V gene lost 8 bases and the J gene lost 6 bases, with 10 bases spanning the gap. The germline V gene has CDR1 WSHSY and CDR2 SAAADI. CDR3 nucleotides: TGCGCCAGCTGGATCGGGTCCGGGGAGCTGTTTTTT. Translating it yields CASWIGSGELFF.

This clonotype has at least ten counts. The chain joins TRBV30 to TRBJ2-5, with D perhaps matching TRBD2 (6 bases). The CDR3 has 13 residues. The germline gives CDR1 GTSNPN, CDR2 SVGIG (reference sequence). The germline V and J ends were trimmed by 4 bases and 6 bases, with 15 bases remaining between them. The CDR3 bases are TGTGCCTGGATTAGGGCGGGAAGCCAGACCCAGTACTTC. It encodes CAWIRAGSQTQYF.

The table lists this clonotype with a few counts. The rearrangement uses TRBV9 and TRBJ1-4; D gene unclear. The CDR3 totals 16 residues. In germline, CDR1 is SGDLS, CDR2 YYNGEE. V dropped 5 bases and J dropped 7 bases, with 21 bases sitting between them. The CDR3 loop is CASSPGSKLQGEKLFF. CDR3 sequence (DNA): TGTGCCAGCAGTCCCGGGTCCAAATTACAAGGTGAAAAACTGTTTTTT. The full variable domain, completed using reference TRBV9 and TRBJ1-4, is DSGVTQTPKHLITATGQRVTLRCSPRSGDLSVYWYQQSLDQGLQFLIQYYNGEERAKGNILERFSAQQFPDLHSELNLSSLELGDSALYFCASSPGSKLQGEKLFFGSGTQLSVL.

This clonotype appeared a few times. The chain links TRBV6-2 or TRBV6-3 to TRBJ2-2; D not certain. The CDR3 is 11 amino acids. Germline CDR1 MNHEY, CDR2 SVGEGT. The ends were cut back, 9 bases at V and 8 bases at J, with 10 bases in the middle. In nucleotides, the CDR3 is TGTGCCAGTCTAAGGTCTGGGGAGCTGTTTTTT. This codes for CASLRSGELFF.